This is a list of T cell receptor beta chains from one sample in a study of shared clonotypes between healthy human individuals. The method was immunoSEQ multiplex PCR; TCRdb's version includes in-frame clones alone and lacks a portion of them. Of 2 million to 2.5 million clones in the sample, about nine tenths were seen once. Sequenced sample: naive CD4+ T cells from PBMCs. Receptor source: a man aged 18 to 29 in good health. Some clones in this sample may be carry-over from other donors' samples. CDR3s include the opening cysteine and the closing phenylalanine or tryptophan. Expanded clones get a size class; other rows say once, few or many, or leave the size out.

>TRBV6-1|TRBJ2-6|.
CASSEQGTAGANVLTF
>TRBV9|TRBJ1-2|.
CASSVGARGYTF
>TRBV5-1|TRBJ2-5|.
CASSFRGVGKQETQYF
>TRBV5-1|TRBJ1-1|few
CASSFLTGTVTEAFF
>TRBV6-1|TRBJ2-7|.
CASSEVQREEAEQYF
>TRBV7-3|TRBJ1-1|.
CASSLVPGSTEAFF
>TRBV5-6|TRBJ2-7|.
CASSLVSGYEQYF
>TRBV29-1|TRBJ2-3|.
CSVQGGADTDTQYF
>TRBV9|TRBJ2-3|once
CASSVGAGTISDTQYF
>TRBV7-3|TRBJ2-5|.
CASSSHVLGGTPQTQYF
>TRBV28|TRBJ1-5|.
CASRPGGTAGQPQHF
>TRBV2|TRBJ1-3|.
CASTQNGGTSGNTIYF
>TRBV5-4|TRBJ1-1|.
CASSLAVQGNTEAFF
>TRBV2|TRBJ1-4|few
CASSETGTENEKLFF
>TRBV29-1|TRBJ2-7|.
CSVETKTSGLYEQYF
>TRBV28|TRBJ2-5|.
CASKSAGGRETQYF
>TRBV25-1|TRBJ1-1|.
CASLDRVNTEAFF
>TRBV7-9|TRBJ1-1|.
CASSLRGTEAFF
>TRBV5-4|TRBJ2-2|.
CASSLYSGRNTGELFF
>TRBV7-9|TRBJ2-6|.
CASSLGTGGSGANVLTF
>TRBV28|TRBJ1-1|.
CASRIPGQPSNTEAFF
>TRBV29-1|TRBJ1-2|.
CSVHRVTGAANYGYTF
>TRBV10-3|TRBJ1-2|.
CAISESEIRGYTF
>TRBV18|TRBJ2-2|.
CASSPLAGDTGELFF
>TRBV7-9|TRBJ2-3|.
CASSFEGLANTQYF
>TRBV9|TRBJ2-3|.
CASSVAPRGSADTQYF
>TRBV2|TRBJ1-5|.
CASMGRGDQPQHF
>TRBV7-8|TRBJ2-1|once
CASSLDSPGNEQFF
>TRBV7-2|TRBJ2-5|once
CASSPWGTGTETQYF
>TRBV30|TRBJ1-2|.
CAFLRDTANYGYTF
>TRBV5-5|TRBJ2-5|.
CASSSNIFQETQYF
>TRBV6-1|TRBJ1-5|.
CASTERQAGQPQHF
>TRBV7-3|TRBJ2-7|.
CASSLGREGYEQYF
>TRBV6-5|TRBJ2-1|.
CASSSGPRRSYNEQFF
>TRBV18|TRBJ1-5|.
CASSPSAGENQPQHF
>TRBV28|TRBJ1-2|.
CASSHNGQGAFIHGYTF
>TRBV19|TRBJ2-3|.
CASSPRGDTQYF
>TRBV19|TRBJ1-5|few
CASRLLGNQPQHF
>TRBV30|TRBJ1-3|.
CAWSVLRGDRGRNTIYF
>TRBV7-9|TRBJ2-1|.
CASSLTSGRAYNEQFF
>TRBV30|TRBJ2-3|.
CAWSARPAPDTQYF
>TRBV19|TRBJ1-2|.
CASSLTGPLNYGYTF
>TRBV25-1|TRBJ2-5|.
CASSEPGGGPETQYF
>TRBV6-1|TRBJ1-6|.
CASSEWGGQGRKNSPLHF
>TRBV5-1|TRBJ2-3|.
CASSLGDTRADTQYF
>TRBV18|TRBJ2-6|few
CASSPSGANVLTF
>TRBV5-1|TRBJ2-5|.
CASSLVHSNQETQYF
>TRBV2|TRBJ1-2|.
CASSAGQGTNYGYTF
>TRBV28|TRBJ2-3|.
CASSLFSGSGTDTQYF
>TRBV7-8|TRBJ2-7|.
CASSKGTGTYEQYF
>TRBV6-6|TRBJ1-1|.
CASSYDRAEAFF
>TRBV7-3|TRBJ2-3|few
CASSLGGATDTQYF
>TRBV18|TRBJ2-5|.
CASSPLLETQYF
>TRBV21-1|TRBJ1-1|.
CASSEGRPNTEAFF
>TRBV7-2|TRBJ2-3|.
CASSLWSGLSTDTQYF
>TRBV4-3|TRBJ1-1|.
CASSQEPVMNTEAFF
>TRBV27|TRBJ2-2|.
CASSLGGGNIKHRGAVF
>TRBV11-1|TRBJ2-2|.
CASSSRPRGELFF
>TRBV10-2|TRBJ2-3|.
CASSVMRTSGDTQYF
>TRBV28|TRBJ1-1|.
CASSGGGFNTEAFF